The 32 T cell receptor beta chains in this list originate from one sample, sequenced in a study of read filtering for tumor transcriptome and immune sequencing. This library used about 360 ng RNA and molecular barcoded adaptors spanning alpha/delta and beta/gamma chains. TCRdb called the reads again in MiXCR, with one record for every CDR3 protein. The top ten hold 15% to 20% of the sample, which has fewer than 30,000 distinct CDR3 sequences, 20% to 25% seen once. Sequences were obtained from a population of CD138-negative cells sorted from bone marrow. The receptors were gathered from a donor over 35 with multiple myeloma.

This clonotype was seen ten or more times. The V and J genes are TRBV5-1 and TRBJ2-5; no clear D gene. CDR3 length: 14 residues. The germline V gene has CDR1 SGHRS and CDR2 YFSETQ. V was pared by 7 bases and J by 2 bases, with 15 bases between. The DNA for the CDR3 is TGCGCCAGCGACGACGGTGAGACTCAAGAGACCCAGTACTTC. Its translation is CASDDGETQETQYF. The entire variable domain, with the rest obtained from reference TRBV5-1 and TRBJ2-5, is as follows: KAGVTQTPRYLIKTRGQQVTLSCSPISGHRSVSWYQQTPGQGLQFLFEYFSETQRNKGNFPGRFSGRQFSNSRSEMNVSTLELGDSALYLCASDDGETQETQYFGPGTRLLVL.

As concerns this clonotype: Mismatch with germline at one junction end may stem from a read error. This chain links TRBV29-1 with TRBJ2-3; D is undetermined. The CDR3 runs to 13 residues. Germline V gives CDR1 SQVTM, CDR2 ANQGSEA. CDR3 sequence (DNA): TGCAGCGTTGTGATGACCCGCGCAGATGCGCAGTATTTT. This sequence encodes CSVVMTRADAQYF.

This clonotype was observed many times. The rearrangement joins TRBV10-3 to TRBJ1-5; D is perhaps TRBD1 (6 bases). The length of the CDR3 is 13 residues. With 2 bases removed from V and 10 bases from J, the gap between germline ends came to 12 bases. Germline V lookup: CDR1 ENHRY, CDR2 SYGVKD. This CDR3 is CAISELQGGPQHF. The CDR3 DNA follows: TGTGCCATCAGTGAGCTACAGGGAGGCCCCCAGCATTTT.

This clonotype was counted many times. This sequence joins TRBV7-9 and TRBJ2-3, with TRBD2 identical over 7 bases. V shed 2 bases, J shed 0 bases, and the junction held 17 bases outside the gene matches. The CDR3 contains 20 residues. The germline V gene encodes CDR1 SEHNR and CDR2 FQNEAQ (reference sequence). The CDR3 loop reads CASSLPPQDTSVPSTDTQYF. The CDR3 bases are TGTGCCAGCAGCTTACCCCCCCAAGACACTAGCGTCCCTAGCACAGATACGCAGTATTTT.

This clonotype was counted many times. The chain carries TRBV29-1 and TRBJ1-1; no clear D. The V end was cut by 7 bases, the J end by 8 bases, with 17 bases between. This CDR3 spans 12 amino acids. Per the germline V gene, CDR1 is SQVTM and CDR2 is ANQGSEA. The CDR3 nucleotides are TGCAGCGCGGGAAGGCTCGGCGGGGAAGCTTTCTTT. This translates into CSAGRLGGEAFF.

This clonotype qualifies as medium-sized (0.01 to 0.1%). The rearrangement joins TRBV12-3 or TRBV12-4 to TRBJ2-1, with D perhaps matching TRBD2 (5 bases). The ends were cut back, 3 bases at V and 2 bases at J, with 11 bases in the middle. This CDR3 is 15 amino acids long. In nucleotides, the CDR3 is TGTGCCAGCAGTTTTGGAGCGGTTACCTACAATGAGCAGTTCTTC. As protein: CASSFGAVTYNEQFF.

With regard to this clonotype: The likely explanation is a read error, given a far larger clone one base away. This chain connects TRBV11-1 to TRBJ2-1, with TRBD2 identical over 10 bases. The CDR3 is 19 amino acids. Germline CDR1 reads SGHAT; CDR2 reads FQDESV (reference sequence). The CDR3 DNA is TGTGCCGGCAGCCCCTCGGCCGGTAGCGGGAGGTCGAACTACAATGAGCAGTTCTTC. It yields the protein CAGSPSAGSGRSNYNEQFF.

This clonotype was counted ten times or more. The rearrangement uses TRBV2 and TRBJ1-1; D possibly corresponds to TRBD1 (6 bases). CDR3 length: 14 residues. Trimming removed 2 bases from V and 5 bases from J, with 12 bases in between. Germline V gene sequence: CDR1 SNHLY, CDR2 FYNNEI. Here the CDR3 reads CASSETRGQTEAFF. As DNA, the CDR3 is TGTGCCAGCAGTGAAACACGAGGACAGACTGAAGCTTTCTTT.

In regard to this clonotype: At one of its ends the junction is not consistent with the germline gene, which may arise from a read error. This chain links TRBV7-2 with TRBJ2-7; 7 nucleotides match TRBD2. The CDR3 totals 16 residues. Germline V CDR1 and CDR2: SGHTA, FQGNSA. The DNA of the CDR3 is TGTGCCAGCAGCTTCCCTAGAAAGCTAGCGGCCTACGGGCAGTACTTC. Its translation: CASSFPRKLAAYGQYF.

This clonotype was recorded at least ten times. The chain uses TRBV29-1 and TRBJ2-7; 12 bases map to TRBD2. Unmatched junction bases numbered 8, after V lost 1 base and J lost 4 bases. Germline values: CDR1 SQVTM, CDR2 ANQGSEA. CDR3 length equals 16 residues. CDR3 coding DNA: TGCAGCGTTGAAGGATCTAGCGGGAGGGCCGGGTACGAGCAGTACTTC. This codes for CSVEGSSGRAGYEQYF.

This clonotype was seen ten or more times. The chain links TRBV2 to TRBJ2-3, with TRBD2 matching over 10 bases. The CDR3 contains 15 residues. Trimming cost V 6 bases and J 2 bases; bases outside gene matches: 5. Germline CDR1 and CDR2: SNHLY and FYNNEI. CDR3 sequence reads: CASRLLAGFTDTQYF. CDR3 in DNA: TGTGCCAGCAGACTACTAGCGGGGTTCACAGATACGCAGTATTTT.

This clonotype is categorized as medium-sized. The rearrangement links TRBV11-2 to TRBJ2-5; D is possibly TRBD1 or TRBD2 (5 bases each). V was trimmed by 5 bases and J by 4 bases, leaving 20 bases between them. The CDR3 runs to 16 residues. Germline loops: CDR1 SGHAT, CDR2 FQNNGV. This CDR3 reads CASSVTRGAVLETQYF. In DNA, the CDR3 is TGTGCCAGCAGCGTTACTAGGGGAGCAGTTTTAGAGACCCAGTACTTC. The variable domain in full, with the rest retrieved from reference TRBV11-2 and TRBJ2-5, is EAGVAQSPRYKIIEKRQSVAFWCNPISGHATLYWYQQILGQGPKLLIQFQNNGVVDDSQLPKDRFSAERLKGVDSTLKIQPAKLEDSAVYLCASSVTRGAVLETQYFGPGTRLLVL.

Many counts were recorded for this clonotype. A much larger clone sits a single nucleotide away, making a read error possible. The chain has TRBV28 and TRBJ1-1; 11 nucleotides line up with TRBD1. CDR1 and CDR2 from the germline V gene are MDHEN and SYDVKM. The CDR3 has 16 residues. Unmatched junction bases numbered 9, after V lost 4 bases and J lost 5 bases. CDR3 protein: CASSCPGQGAGTEAFF. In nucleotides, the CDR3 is TGTGCCAGCAGTTGCCCCGGACAGGGGGCAGGGACTGAAGCTTTCTTT.

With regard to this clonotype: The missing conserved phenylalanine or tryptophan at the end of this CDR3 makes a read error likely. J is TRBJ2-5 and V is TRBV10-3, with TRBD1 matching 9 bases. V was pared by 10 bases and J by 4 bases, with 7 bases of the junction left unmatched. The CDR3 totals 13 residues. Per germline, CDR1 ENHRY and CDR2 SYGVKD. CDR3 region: CATRLGQGETQYI. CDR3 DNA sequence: TGTGCCACCAGATTGGGACAGGGAGAGACCCAGTACATC.

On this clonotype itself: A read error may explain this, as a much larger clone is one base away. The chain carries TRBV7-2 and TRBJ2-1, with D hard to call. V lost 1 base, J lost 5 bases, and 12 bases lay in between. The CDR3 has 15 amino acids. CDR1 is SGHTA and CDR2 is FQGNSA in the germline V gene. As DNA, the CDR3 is TGTGCCAGCAGCTTAGGTGGTTCCTCGAACAATGAGCAGTTCTTC. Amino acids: CASSLGGSSNNEQFF. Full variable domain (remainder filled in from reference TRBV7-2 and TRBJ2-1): GAGVSQSPSNKVTEKGKDVELRCDPISGHTALYWYRQSLGQGLEFLIYFQGNSAPDKSGLPSDRFSAERTGGSVSTLTIQRTQQEDSAVYLCASSLGGSSNNEQFFGPGTRLTVL.

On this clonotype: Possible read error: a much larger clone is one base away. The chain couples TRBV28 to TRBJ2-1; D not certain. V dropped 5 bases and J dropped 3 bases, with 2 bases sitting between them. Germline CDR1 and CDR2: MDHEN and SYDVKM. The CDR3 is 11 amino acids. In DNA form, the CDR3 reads TGTGCCAGCAGTGGCTACAATGAGCAGTTCTTC. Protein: CASSGYNEQFF. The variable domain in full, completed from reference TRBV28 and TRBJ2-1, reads DVKVTQSSRYLVKRTGEKVFLECVQDMDHENMFWYRQDPGLGLRLIYFSYDVKMKEKGDIPEGYSVSREKKERFSLILESASTNQTSMYLCASSGYNEQFFGPGTRLTVL.

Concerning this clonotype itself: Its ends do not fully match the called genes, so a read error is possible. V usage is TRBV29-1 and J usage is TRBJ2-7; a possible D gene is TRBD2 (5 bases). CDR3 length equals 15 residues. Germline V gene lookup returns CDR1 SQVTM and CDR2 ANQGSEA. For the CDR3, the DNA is TGCAGCGTCTCGAGCGGTTGGGTAAGCTCCTACGAGCAGTATTTC. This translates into CSVSSGWVSSYEQYF.

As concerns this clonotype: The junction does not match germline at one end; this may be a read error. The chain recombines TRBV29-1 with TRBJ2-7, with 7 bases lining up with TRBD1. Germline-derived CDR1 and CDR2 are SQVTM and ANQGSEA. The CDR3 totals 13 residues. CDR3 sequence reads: CSAARQGSFEQHF. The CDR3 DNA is TGCAGCGCGGCTAGACAGGGCTCCTTCGAGCAGCACTTC.

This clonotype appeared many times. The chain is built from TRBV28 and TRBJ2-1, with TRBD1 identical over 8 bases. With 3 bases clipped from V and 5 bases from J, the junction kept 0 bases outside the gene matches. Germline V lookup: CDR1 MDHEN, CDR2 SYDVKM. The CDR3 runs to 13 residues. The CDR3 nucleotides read TGTGCCAGCAGTTTCAGGGGGCACAATGAGCAGTTCTTC. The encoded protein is CASSFRGHNEQFF.

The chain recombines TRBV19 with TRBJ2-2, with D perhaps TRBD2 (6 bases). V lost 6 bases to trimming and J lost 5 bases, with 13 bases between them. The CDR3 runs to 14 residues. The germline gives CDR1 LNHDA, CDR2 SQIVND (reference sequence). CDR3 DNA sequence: TGTGCCAGTAGGGATCGGGAGAGGACCGGGGAGCTGTTTTTT. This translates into CASRDRERTGELFF.

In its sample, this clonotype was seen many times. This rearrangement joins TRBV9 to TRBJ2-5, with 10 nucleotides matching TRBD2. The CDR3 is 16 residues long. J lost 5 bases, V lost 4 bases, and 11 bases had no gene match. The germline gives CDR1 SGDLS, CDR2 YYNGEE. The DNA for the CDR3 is TGTGCCAGCAGCCCGGGAAATAGCGGGAGGTCGGAGACCCAGTACTTC. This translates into CASSPGNSGRSETQYF.

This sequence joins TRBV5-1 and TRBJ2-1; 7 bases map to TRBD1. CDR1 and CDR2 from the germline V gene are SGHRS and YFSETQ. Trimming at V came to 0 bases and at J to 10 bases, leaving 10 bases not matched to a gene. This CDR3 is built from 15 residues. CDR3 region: CASSLGQGNHREQFF. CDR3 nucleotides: TGCGCCAGCAGCTTGGGACAGGGAAACCACCGGGAGCAGTTCTTC.

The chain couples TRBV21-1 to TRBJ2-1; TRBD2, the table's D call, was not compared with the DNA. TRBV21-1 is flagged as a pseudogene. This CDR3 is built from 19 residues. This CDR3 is CASSKAGAGGPPPGNEQFF. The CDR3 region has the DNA TGTGCCAGCAGCAAAGCGGGAGCTGGGGGGCCGCCTCCCGGCAATGAGCAGTTCTTC.

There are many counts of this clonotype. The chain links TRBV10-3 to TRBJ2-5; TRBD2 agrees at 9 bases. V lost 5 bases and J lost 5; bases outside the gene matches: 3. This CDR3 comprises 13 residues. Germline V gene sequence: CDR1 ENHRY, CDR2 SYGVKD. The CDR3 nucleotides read TGTGCCATCAGTAGCGGGAGGCGGGAGACCCAGTACTTC. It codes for CAISSGRRETQYF.

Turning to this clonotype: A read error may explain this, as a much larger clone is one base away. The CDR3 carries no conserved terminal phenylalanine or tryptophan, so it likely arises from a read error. CDR3 in amino acids: CASSPPGQGETGELFL. For the CDR3, the DNA is TGTGCCAGCAGCCCCCCGGGACAGGGAGAAACCGGGGAGCTGTTTCTT. The V gene is TRBV7-9, the J gene TRBJ2-2; 9 nucleotides match TRBD1. Germline trimming cut 5 bases from V and 5 bases from J; bases unmatched to any gene: 9. Germline lookup yields CDR1 SEHNR and CDR2 FQNEAQ (reference sequence). The CDR3 totals 16 residues.

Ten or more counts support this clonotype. The DNA for the CDR3 is TGTGCCAGCAGGAGCCGGGACAGGGGGCGACTAGCGGGAGCCGATACGCAGTATTTT. Translation gives CASRSRDRGRLAGADTQYF. The rearrangement uses TRBV6-6 and TRBJ2-3; tentatively, D is TRBD1 or TRBD2 (12 bases each). The germline V gene encodes CDR1 MNHNY and CDR2 SVGAGI (reference sequence). Trimming left V 6 bases short and J 6 bases short, with 31 bases between. This CDR3 is built from 19 residues.

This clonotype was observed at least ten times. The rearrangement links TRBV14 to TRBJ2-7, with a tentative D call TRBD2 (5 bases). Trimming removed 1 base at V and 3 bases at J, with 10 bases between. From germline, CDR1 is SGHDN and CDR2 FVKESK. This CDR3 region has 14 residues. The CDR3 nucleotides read TGTGCCAGCAGCCAAGGGTTCCGGGGCTACGAGCAGTACTTC. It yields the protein CASSQGFRGYEQYF.

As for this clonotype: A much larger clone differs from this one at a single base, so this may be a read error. CDR3 protein: CASSTNPGLAGVGQFF. The CDR3 DNA reads as TGTGCCAGCTCAACTAACCCGGGACTAGCGGGAGTTGGGCAGTTCTTC. The genes are TRBV2 and TRBJ2-1, with 14 bases matching TRBD2. The CDR3 loop spans 16 amino acids. Losses at the gene ends were 8 bases for V and 12 bases for J; bases not matched to a gene: 15. Germline V gene data show CDR1 as SNHLY and CDR2 as FYNNEI.

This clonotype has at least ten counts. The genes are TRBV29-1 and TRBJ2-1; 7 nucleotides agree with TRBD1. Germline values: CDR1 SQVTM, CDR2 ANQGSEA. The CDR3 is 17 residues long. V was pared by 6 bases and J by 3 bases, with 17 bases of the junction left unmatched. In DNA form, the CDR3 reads TGCAGCGTCTCAAGGGGGCCTAGCCCTGTTGACTACAATGAGCAGTTCTTC. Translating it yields CSVSRGPSPVDYNEQFF.

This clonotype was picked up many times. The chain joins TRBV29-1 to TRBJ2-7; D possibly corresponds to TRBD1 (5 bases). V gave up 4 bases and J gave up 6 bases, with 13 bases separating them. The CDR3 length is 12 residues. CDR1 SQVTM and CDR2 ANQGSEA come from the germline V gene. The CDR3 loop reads CSVVRDSFEQYF. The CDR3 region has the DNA TGCAGCGTTGTCAGGGATTCTTTCGAGCAGTACTTC.

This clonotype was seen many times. The CDR3 nucleotides read TGCAGCGCCTTGGGAGGGGCGGGGACCACAGATACGCAGTATTTT. Amino acid sequence: CSALGGAGTTDTQYF. The chain joins TRBV29-1 to TRBJ2-3; 7 nucleotides agree with TRBD2. This CDR3 has 15 amino acids. Germline V gene sequence: CDR1 SQVTM, CDR2 ANQGSEA. Trimming took 7 bases from V and 2 from J; bases not matched to a gene: 12.

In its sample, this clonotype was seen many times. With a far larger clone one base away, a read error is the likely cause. The DNA for the CDR3 is TGTGCCAGCAGTTCCGGGACAACGAACACCAGGGAGCTGTTTTTT. Translating gives CASSSGTTNTRELFF. The chain employs TRBV12-3 or TRBV12-4 and TRBJ2-2; weak D call: TRBD1 (6 bases). This CDR3 is 15 amino acids long.